The 21 T cell receptor beta chains in this list originate from one sample, sequenced in a study of TIL therapy for anti-PD-1-resistant metastatic lung cancer. Stated time point: pre-treatment sample, taken before nivolumab and TIL therapy. This was the immunoSEQ v3 assay. The method was immunoSEQ multiplex PCR; TCRdb's version includes in-frame clones alone and lacks a portion of them. The sample contains 52,000 or so clones, approximately 80% of which appear only once. The sample consisted of blood, taken at baseline. Source of these receptors: a person aged 25 to 85 with non-small cell lung cancer.

This clone was seen repeatedly, ten times or more. This chain links TRBV7-3 with TRBJ1-6; D gene ambiguous. There are 14 residues in the CDR3. Trimming cost V 4 bases and J 5 bases, with 9 bases left between them. Germline lookup yields CDR1 SGHTA and CDR2 FQGTGA. The CDR3 bases are TGTGCCAGCAGCTCCCAACCGAATAATTCACCCCTCCACTTT. Protein sequence: CASSSQPNNSPLHF.

This chain joins TRBV4-3 and TRBJ2-1; 15 bases map to TRBD2. V dropped 4 bases and J dropped 7; count of bases not matched to a gene: 11. The CDR3 runs to 18 residues. Germline V lookup: CDR1 LGHNA, CDR2 YSLEER. CDR3 sequence: CASSRNPGLAGGGNEQFF. The CDR3, as DNA: TGCGCCAGCAGCCGAAACCCGGGACTAGCGGGAGGAGGGAATGAGCAGTTCTTC.

V gene TRBV19 combines with J gene TRBJ2-1, with 13 positions matching TRBD2. Germline CDR1 and CDR2: LNHDA and SQIVND (reference sequence). The J segment lost 7 bases and the V segment lost 3 bases, leaving 6 bases of the junction unmatched. The CDR3 length is 16 residues. The CDR3 sequence is CASSMELAGGINEQFF. The CDR3 DNA reads as TGTGCCAGTAGTATGGAACTAGCGGGAGGGATAAATGAGCAGTTCTTC.

This rearrangement joins TRBV10-3 to TRBJ2-5, with TRBD2 identical over 8 bases. Trimming cost V 6 bases and J 5 bases; bases outside gene matches: 5. Germline-derived CDR1 and CDR2 are ENHRY and SYGVKD. The CDR3 is 13 amino acids. This CDR3 is CAIRLAGSETQYF. In nucleotides, the CDR3 is TGTGCCATCAGATTAGCGGGGTCGGAGACCCAGTACTTC.

This clone was detected a few times. This rearrangement joins TRBV5-1 to TRBJ2-1, with 12 bases identical to TRBD2. The germline V gene has CDR1 SGHRS and CDR2 YFSETQ. The CDR3 length is 15 residues. Unmatched junction bases numbered 1, after V lost 0 bases and J lost 6 bases. CDR3 amino acids: CASSLGLAGANEQFF. CDR3 in DNA: TGCGCCAGCAGCTTGGGACTAGCGGGAGCCAATGAGCAGTTCTTC.

The chain couples TRBV6-2 or TRBV6-3 to TRBJ2-3; 10 bases are shared with TRBD2. Trimming cost V 2 bases and J 2 bases; bases outside gene matches: 13. This CDR3 is 19 amino acids long. Germline values: CDR1 MNHEY, CDR2 SVGEGT. CDR3 DNA sequence: TGTGCCAGCAGTTACACCCTCCAGGGTAGCGGGGGGTTCACAGATACGCAGTATTTT. Residues: CASSYTLQGSGGFTDTQYF.

V gene TRBV28 combines with J gene TRBJ1-1; D is unclear. From germline, CDR1 is MDHEN and CDR2 SYDVKM. The CDR3 loop spans 16 amino acids. V dropped 2 bases and J dropped 9 bases, with 22 bases sitting between them. CDR3 in amino acids: CASSLNDERTWQKAFF. The DNA for the CDR3 is TGTGCCAGCAGTTTAAACGACGAACGCACATGGCAGAAAGCTTTCTTT.

The genes are TRBV28 and TRBJ2-7; no clear D. The CDR3 runs 12 residues. Per the germline V gene, CDR1 is MDHEN and CDR2 is SYDVKM. The V end lost 5 bases, the J end lost 7 bases, and 12 bases lay between the germline ends. CDR3 DNA: TGTGCCAGCAGTGGCCCCAACCGGGAGCAGTACTTC. This gives the protein CASSGPNREQYF.

The chain recombines TRBV7-2 with TRBJ2-7, with TRBD1 as a possible D gene (8 bases). V lost 1 base and J lost 4, with 20 bases in between. CDR3 length: 17 amino acids. Germline values: CDR1 SGHTA, CDR2 FQGNSA. The CDR3 DNA is TGTGCCAGCAGCTTAGTGGCAGGGGGCTGGGAGGGATACGAGCAGTACTTC. It is translated as CASSLVAGGWEGYEQYF.

This chain connects TRBV7-2 to TRBJ2-5; tentatively, D is TRBD1 (5 bases). The CDR3 has 15 residues. With 0 bases removed from V and 4 bases from J, the gap between germline ends came to 12 bases. Germline CDR1 SGHTA, CDR2 FQGNSA. As DNA, the CDR3 is TGTGCCAGCAGCTTAGCGGCAGGGCCCAGAGAGACCCAGTACTTC. Its protein product is CASSLAAGPRETQYF.

The chain employs TRBV9 and TRBJ1-6, with unresolved D. The CDR3 is 14 residues long. Germline loops: CDR1 SGDLS, CDR2 YYNGEE. V was shortened by 0 bases and J by 5 bases, with 6 bases between the two germline ends. The CDR3 loop reads CASSVAGDNSPLHF. DNA for the CDR3: TGTGCCAGCAGCGTAGCAGGAGATAATTCACCCCTCCACTTT.

The J gene is TRBJ2-7, the V gene TRBV7-3; 9 nucleotides line up with TRBD2. The CDR3 sequence is 14 residues long. The V and J ends lost 5 bases and 2 bases, in that order; junction bases with no gene match: 4. The germline gives CDR1 SGHTA, CDR2 FQGTGA. CDR3 DNA: TGTGCCAGCAGCCCTAGCGGGGAAACCTACGAGCAGTACTTC. Its protein product is CASSPSGETYEQYF.

This chain connects TRBV28 to TRBJ2-5; unclear D gene. The ends were cut back, 2 bases at V and 4 bases at J, with 11 bases in the middle. This CDR3 spans 14 amino acids. Germline V gives CDR1 MDHEN, CDR2 SYDVKM. CDR3 DNA sequence: TGTGCCAGCAGTTTACCATTAGGCGTAGAGACCCAGTACTTC. Translated: CASSLPLGVETQYF.

The chain recombines TRBV6-2 or TRBV6-3 with TRBJ2-3; D remains ambiguous. CDR3 length equals 15 residues. Germline V lookup: CDR1 MNHEY, CDR2 SVGEGT. Deletions cut 0 bases from V and 0 bases from J, with 7 bases between. The CDR3 is CASSYSEQSTDTQYF. The CDR3 DNA reads as TGTGCCAGCAGTTACTCTGAACAGAGCACAGATACGCAGTATTTT.

This rearrangement joins TRBV9 to TRBJ1-2; the match to TRBD1 covers 8 bases. This CDR3 comprises 14 residues. V was pared by 4 bases and J by 2 bases, with 4 bases of the junction left unmatched. Germline CDR1 is SGDLS and CDR2 is YYNGEE. The CDR3 sequence is CASSPTGGNYGYTF. The DNA of the CDR3 is TGTGCCAGCAGCCCTACAGGGGGAAACTATGGCTACACCTTC.

The table lists this clone with a few counts. Other DNA variants within this sample encode the same CDR3. The rearrangement links TRBV7-9 to TRBJ2-7, with D hard to call. The CDR3 totals 13 residues. V was cut by 1 base and J by 1 base, with 5 bases left in between. Germline CDR1 is SEHNR and CDR2 is FQNEAQ (reference sequence). CDR3 amino acids: CASSLVPSYEQYF. The DNA for the CDR3 is TGTGCCAGCAGCTTAGTCCCGTCCTACGAGCAGTACTTC. The entire variable domain, with the rest obtained from reference TRBV7-9 and TRBJ2-7, is as follows: DTGVSQNPRHKITKRGQNVTFRCDPISEHNRLYWYRQTLGQGPEFLTYFQNEAQLEKSRLLSDRFSAERPKGSFSTLEIQRTEQGDSAMYLCASSLVPSYEQYFGPGTRLTVT.

V usage is TRBV12-3 or TRBV12-4 and J usage is TRBJ2-7; the D is unclear. Deletions cut 3 bases from V and 5 bases from J, with 11 bases between. The CDR3 spans 13 residues. The CDR3 spells CASSFSLDDEQYF. CDR3 in DNA: TGTGCCAGCAGTTTCAGCCTCGACGACGAGCAGTACTTC.

The chain has TRBV7-2 and TRBJ1-2; D is ambiguous. The CDR3 sequence is 15 residues long. Trimming pared 5 bases from V and 1 base from J, leaving 14 bases between. Looked up from germline, CDR1 is SGHTA and CDR2 is FQGNSA. CDR3 coding DNA: TGTGCCAGCAGCGTCGGACCCTCTCTTAACTATGGCTACACCTTC. This gives the protein CASSVGPSLNYGYTF.

The V and J genes are TRBV30 and TRBJ1-4, with D perhaps TRBD1 (5 bases). V was trimmed by 0 bases and J by 2 bases, leaving 13 bases between them. The CDR3 has 16 residues. The germline gives CDR1 GTSNPN, CDR2 SVGIG (reference sequence). This CDR3 reads CAWSVPRGLTNEKLFF. CDR3 bases: TGTGCCTGGAGTGTACCGAGGGGCTTGACTAATGAAAAACTGTTTTTT.

This clone was counted only a few times. This chain links TRBV5-8 with TRBJ2-1; D is unclear. Germline assignment: CDR1 SGHTS and CDR2 YDEGEE. This CDR3 is 12 amino acids long. The V gene lost 4 bases and the J gene lost 7 bases, with 9 bases spanning the gap. As DNA, the CDR3 is TGTGCCAGCAGCCTGGTGCTGAATGAGCAGTTCTTC. This codes for CASSLVLNEQFF.

The V gene is TRBV7-9, the J gene TRBJ2-7, with unresolved D. This CDR3 spans 13 amino acids. With 3 bases removed from V and 6 bases from J, the gap between germline ends came to 12 bases. The germline gives CDR1 SEHNR, CDR2 FQNEAQ (reference sequence). CDR3: CASSFFTMGEQYF. The CDR3 region has the DNA TGTGCCAGCAGCTTCTTTACTATGGGCGAGCAGTACTTC.